This entry lists 9 T cell receptor beta chains sequenced from one sample in a study of Ad26.COV2.S vaccination and SARS-CoV-2 variants. Sample treatment: roughly 18 received Ad26.COV2.S at low or high dose, single or two shots; about 5 received placebo; per-sample allocation not given. Collection of samples fell on day 63 after the first vaccine or placebo injection. Generated by immunoSEQ multiplex PCR, the TCRdb table keeps only in-frame clones and is missing some. The data show about 350,000 clones, about 87% seen once. The sample was peripheral blood, taken in a trial of Ad26.COV2.S vaccine versus placebo. These receptors all come from a person aged 18-60 years who received the Ad26.COV2.S COVID-19 vaccine or a placebo.

The chain joins TRBV30 to TRBJ2-3; possibly TRBD1 for D (6 bases). The CDR3 totals 14 residues. The germline CDR1 and CDR2 sequences are GTSNPN and SVGIG (reference sequence). Trimming stripped 3 bases from V and 1 base from J, with 11 bases between. Here the CDR3 reads CAWSVNRGTDTQYF. In DNA form, the CDR3 reads TGTGCCTGGAGCGTAAACAGGGGCACAGATACGCAGTATTTT. Looking up the rest from reference TRBV30 and TRBJ2-3 gives the full variable domain: SQTIHQWPATLVQPVGSPLSLECTVEGTSNPNLYWYRQAAGRGLQLLFYSVGIGQISSEVPQNLSASRPQDRQFILSSKKLLLSDSGFYLCAWSVNRGTDTQYFGPGTRLTVL.

The rearrangement joins TRBV6-8 to TRBJ2-2, with D tentatively TRBD1 (5 bases). Trimming took 6 bases from V and 5 from J, leaving 10 bases between them. Germline-derived CDR1 and CDR2 are MNHGY and SAAAGT. The CDR3 covers 13 residues. CDR3 region: CASSPDRTGELFF. CDR3 nucleotide sequence: TGTGCCAGCAGCCCTGACAGAACCGGGGAGCTGTTTTTT.

The chain recombines TRBV10-3 with TRBJ2-2; 7 nucleotides align to TRBD2. There are 17 residues in the CDR3. Per germline, CDR1 ENHRY and CDR2 SYGVKD. V was pared by 0 bases and J by 4 bases, with 8 bases of the junction left unmatched. The CDR3 protein is CAISESVGRGGTGELFF. The DNA for the CDR3 is TGTGCCATCAGTGAGTCGGTGGGGCGCGGGGGCACCGGGGAGCTGTTTTTT.

This clone was detected a few times. The chain couples TRBV30 to TRBJ2-7, with 9 bases identical to TRBD1. J gave up 1 base and V 5 bases, and 6 bases lay outside the gene matches. The CDR3 is made up of 14 amino acids. Germline V gene sequence: CDR1 GTSNPN, CDR2 SVGIG (reference sequence). DNA for the CDR3: TGTGCCTGGTGTACCGGGACAGGGTCCTACGAGCAGTACTTC. It specifies CAWCTGTGSYEQYF.

This clone was recorded once. The gene calls are TRBV6-5 and TRBJ2-5, with 7 bases fitting TRBD1. Germline lookup yields CDR1 MNHEY and CDR2 SVGAGI. There are 16 residues in the CDR3. After removal of 4 bases from V and 2 bases from J, the junction contained 10 bases not matched to a gene. CDR3 sequence: CASSFIGGQLQETQYF. As DNA, the CDR3 is TGTGCCAGCAGTTTTATTGGGGGACAGCTACAAGAGACCCAGTACTTC.

The chain is built from TRBV7-9 and TRBJ2-5; 7 bases match TRBD2. Germline V gene lookup returns CDR1 SEHNR and CDR2 FQNEAQ (reference sequence). V trimming: 8 bases; J trimming: 5 bases; junction bases outside the gene matches: 14. The CDR3 has 15 residues. CDR3 DNA: TGTGCCAGCTTAAAGGTACTAGCGACGACGGAGACCCAGTACTTC. Translation: CASLKVLATTETQYF. The whole variable domain, remainder taken from reference TRBV7-9 and TRBJ2-5, is DTGVSQNPRHKITKRGQNVTFRCDPISEHNRLYWYRQTLGQGPEFLTYFQNEAQLEKSRLLSDRFSAERPKGSFSTLEIQRTEQGDSAMYLCASLKVLATTETQYFGPGTRLLVL.

This rearrangement joins TRBV5-1 to TRBJ2-2; 10 positions match TRBD2. The CDR3 contains 16 residues. The V gene's germline CDR1 is SGHRS and CDR2 YFSETQ. With 4 bases clipped from V and 4 bases from J, the junction kept 7 bases outside the gene matches. CDR3 nucleotide sequence: TGCGCCAGCAGCCCAAGCGGGGGGGCGATCACCGGGGAGCTGTTTTTT. This codes for CASSPSGGAITGELFF.

The chain combines TRBV11-2 with TRBJ2-5, with D perhaps TRBD2 (6 bases). Trimming pared 1 base from V and 7 bases from J, leaving 16 bases between. The CDR3 loop spans 15 amino acids. Germline assignment: CDR1 SGHAT and CDR2 FQNNGV. The CDR3 DNA sequence: TGTGCCAGCAGCTTAGGTCGGGGCGGGGCCGGGACCCAGTACTTC. It translates to CASSLGRGGAGTQYF.

The V call is TRBV30, the J call TRBJ2-1, with D hard to call. This CDR3 has 11 residues. V lost 8 bases and J 6 bases, leaving 11 bases between the germline ends. Germline CDR1 is GTSNPN and CDR2 is SVGIG (reference sequence). CDR3 loop: CASQPSNEQFF. The CDR3 DNA follows: TGTGCCAGCCAACCTAGCAATGAGCAGTTCTTC.